The source of this T cell receptor (beta chain) is a study of cytomegalovirus exposure and HLA in healthy donors. Study findings and constraints: TCR beta chains numbering 150 to 200 were designated cytomegalovirus-associated.

Healthy individuals who donated bone marrow served as the donors. At sampling all donors were nominally healthy, likely with unrecorded immune exposures. A note on this clone: Its antigen is not identified.

60 Vbeta and 13 Jbeta primers were used in PCR. Libraries were prepared by immunoSEQ multiplex PCR; TCRdb keeps only in-frame clonotypes and omits some of them. The sample includes about 100,000 clones, roughly 75% of them seen just once. The clonotype was recovered from a male donor in good health and CMV-seropositive. The sample consisted of PBMCs.

CDR3 sequence (DNA): TGTGCCAGCAGCAACGGACTAGCGGGGATCACAGATACGCAGTATTTT. Translated, it gives CASSNGLAGITDTQYF. The J gene is TRBJ2-3, the V gene TRBV7-2, with 12 nucleotides matching TRBD2. Trimming removed 5 bases from V and 2 bases from J; junction bases left unmatched: 5. Germline V gene sequence: CDR1 SGHTA, CDR2 FQGNSA. This CDR3 region has 16 residues.